These 22 T cell receptor beta chains originate from one sample sequenced in a study of identical twins (dated by TCRdb to 2016 to 2017). Receptor amplification or capture employed 5' RACE. The listed sequencing device is Illumina HiSeq 2000. Through fastp at Q25 and MiXCR, TCRdb rebuilt clones from the public reads, retaining in-frame beta chains. Each CDR3 protein gets just one entry, which takes the most common genes and DNA from the rows behind it. The sample profile shows hundreds of thousands of distinct CDR3 sequences; around 20% of them were found once. The ten biggest clones cover roughly 4% of the sample. The same sample was also studied in work on T cells expressing NK-cell markers.

Specimen: PBMCs. The receptor set was obtained from a woman aged 18-30 years in good health.

In this sample, this clonotype turned up a few times. The V gene is TRBV20-1, the J gene TRBJ2-1, with D maybe TRBD2 (7 bases). V shed 6 bases and J shed 7 bases, with 19 bases lying between them. CDR3 length equals 14 residues. Germline lookup yields CDR1 DFQATT and CDR2 SNEGSKA (reference sequence). CDR3 coding DNA: TGCAGTGCCCAAGTGGGGGGGCCGAAGAATGAGCAGTTCTTC. This gives the protein CSAQVGGPKNEQFF.

In this sample, this clonotype turned up a few times. The chain links TRBV5-1 to TRBJ2-3; 9 bases line up with TRBD2. The CDR3 sequence is 16 residues long. Germline lookup yields CDR1 SGHRS and CDR2 YFSETQ. The J segment lost 3 bases and the V segment lost 5 bases, leaving 10 bases of the junction unmatched. The CDR3 DNA reads as TGCGCCAGCAGGACTTTAATAGCGGGAGATACAGATACGCAGTATTTT. Amino acid sequence: CASRTLIAGDTDTQYF.

J is TRBJ2-1 and V is TRBV6-2 or TRBV6-3; D ambiguous. Germline assignment: CDR1 MNHEY and CDR2 SVGEGT. CDR3 length: 13 amino acids. The V end was cut by 4 bases, the J end by 7 bases, with 11 bases between. The CDR3 loop is CASSLSIGNEQFF. CDR3 in DNA: TGTGCCAGCAGTTTATCTATCGGTAATGAGCAGTTCTTC.

In this sample, this clonotype turned up once. This chain links TRBV7-6 with TRBJ2-3; D uncertain. This CDR3 contains 12 residues. Per the germline V gene, CDR1 is SGHVS and CDR2 is FNYEAQ. V shed 2 bases and J shed 5 bases, with 5 bases lying between them. As DNA, the CDR3 is TGTGCCAGCAGCTTACCCCTAGATACGCAGTATTTT. Its translation: CASSLPLDTQYF.

The chain recombines TRBV3-1 with TRBJ2-5; D tentatively fits TRBD1 or TRBD2 (5 bases each). The V gene lost 3 bases and the J gene lost 2 bases, with 7 bases spanning the gap. Germline values: CDR1 LGHDT, CDR2 YNNKEL (reference sequence). The CDR3 extends over 13 amino acids. CDR3 protein: CASSQGVQETQYF. The CDR3 coding sequence is TGTGCCAGCAGCCAGGGGGTTCAAGAGACCCAGTACTTC.

This clonotype has only a few counts. V gene TRBV4-3 combines with J gene TRBJ2-6; TRBD2 might be the D (7 bases). CDR1 is LGHNA, CDR2 YSLEER, per germline. Trimming removed 2 bases from V and 2 bases from J, with 10 bases in between. The length of the CDR3 is 16 residues. The CDR3 DNA reads TGCGCCAGCAGCCAAAAGGGGGGGACTGGGGCCAACGTCCTGACTTTC. It codes for CASSQKGGTGANVLTF.

Only a few counts were recorded for this clonotype. As DNA, the CDR3 is TGTGCCACCCGGGACAGAGATAATTCACCCCTCCACTTT. This sequence encodes CATRDRDNSPLHF. V gene TRBV12-3 or TRBV12-4 combines with J gene TRBJ1-6; 7 bases are shared with TRBD1. CDR3 size: 13 residues. The junction had 5 bases not matched to a gene; V was cut back by 10 bases and J by 5 bases.

The chain employs TRBV3-1 and TRBJ2-2; 13 bases line up with TRBD2. The germline gives CDR1 LGHDT, CDR2 YNNKEL (reference sequence). The V and J ends lost 4 bases and 6 bases, in that order; junction bases with no gene match: 11. The CDR3 spans 18 residues. The CDR3, as DNA: TGTGCCAGCAGCCGAACGGGCATGACTAGCGGGAGGCCCGGGGAGCTGTTTTTT. This translates into CASSRTGMTSGRPGELFF.

This clonotype showed up just a few times. The chain employs TRBV12-3 or TRBV12-4 and TRBJ2-5; D is possibly TRBD2 (7 bases). The CDR3 runs to 17 residues. Trimming left V 5 bases short and J 4 bases short, with 23 bases between. The CDR3 DNA reads TGTGCCAGCAGTACGGAGGCCGGGGGGCCCCCCAGAGAGACCCAGTACTTC. Its protein product is CASSTEAGGPPRETQYF.

This chain connects TRBV7-9 to TRBJ2-1, with 7 bases that match TRBD2. J was trimmed by 6 bases and V by 1 base; bases with no gene match: 6. CDR3 length equals 15 residues. Per germline, CDR1 SEHNR and CDR2 FQNEAQ (reference sequence). DNA of the CDR3: TGTGCCAGCAGCTTAGGGACGGGGGGTAGCAATGAGCAGTTCTTC. This sequence encodes CASSLGTGGSNEQFF.

This sequence joins TRBV3-1 and TRBJ2-3; D is unclear. Germline-derived CDR1 and CDR2 are LGHDT and YNNKEL (reference sequence). V gave up 3 bases and J gave up 5 bases, with 12 bases separating them. The CDR3 has 14 amino acids. CDR3 in amino acids: CASSQVPPGDTQYF. The CDR3 region has the DNA TGTGCCAGCAGCCAGGTTCCCCCGGGAGATACGCAGTATTTT.

CDR3 sequence reads: CASATPGGTDTQYF. The CDR3 DNA reads TGTGCCAGCGCAACCCCGGGGGGCACAGATACGCAGTATTTT. The chain joins TRBV12-3 or TRBV12-4 to TRBJ2-3; TRBD2 is a possible D gene (6 bases). The V end was cut by 8 bases, the J end by 1 base, with 13 bases between. CDR3 size: 14 residues.

This clonotype was observed a few times. The rearrangement links TRBV4-1 to TRBJ2-1; no clear D. Germline V gene data show CDR1 as MGHRA and CDR2 as YSYEKL. V was pared by 1 base and J by 6 bases, with 13 bases between. The CDR3 loop spans 15 amino acids. The CDR3 DNA reads TGCGCCAGCAGCCAAGTGCCCCAGTTCAGCAATGAGCAGTTCTTC. It specifies CASSQVPQFSNEQFF.

V gene TRBV12-3 or TRBV12-4 combines with J gene TRBJ2-7; TRBD1 is a possible D gene (6 bases). V lost 3 bases, J lost 5 bases, and 17 bases lay in between. This CDR3 region has 15 residues. The CDR3 sequence is CASSFVDRREDEQYF. The CDR3, as DNA: TGTGCCAGCAGTTTTGTCGACAGGCGAGAGGACGAGCAGTACTTC.

This clonotype has only a few counts. The rearrangement joins TRBV6-5 to TRBJ2-7; D call uncertain. CDR1 is MNHEY, CDR2 SVGAGI, per germline. CDR3 length: 11 residues. V was cut by 1 base and J by 7 bases, with 5 bases left in between. The CDR3 sequence: CASSYLREQYF. The DNA of the CDR3 is TGTGCCAGCAGTTACTTGCGGGAGCAGTACTTC.

This clonotype was seen at least ten times. The rearrangement joins TRBV2 to TRBJ2-7, with 10 bases lining up with TRBD2. Germline values: CDR1 SNHLY, CDR2 FYNNEI. This CDR3 region has 16 residues. Trimming cost V 0 bases and J 2 bases; bases outside gene matches: 4. The CDR3 region has the DNA TGTGCCAGCAGTGAAGCCCCAAGCGGGGGGGCCTACGAGCAGTACTTC. It specifies CASSEAPSGGAYEQYF.

This sequence joins TRBV20-1 and TRBJ2-5; D uncertain. The CDR3 extends over 12 amino acids. CDR1 is DFQATT, CDR2 SNEGSKA, per germline (reference sequence). V was cut by 3 bases and J by 5 bases, with 10 bases left in between. The CDR3, as DNA: TGCAGTGCTAGCGGCCCAGGCGAGACCCAGTACTTC. This translates into CSASGPGETQYF.

This clonotype was recorded a few times. The genes are TRBV7-9 and TRBJ2-5; D unresolved. The length of the CDR3 is 14 residues. Trimming removed 5 bases from V and 4 bases from J, with 14 bases in between. Germline V gene data show CDR1 as SEHNR and CDR2 as FQNEAQ (reference sequence). The CDR3 region has the DNA TGTGCCAGCAGCCCCCTGACCGAAGGAGAGACCCAGTACTTC. This sequence encodes CASSPLTEGETQYF.

The chain combines TRBV9 with TRBJ2-3; possibly TRBD1 or TRBD2 for D (5 bases each). Germline CDR1 reads SGDLS; CDR2 reads YYNGEE. The V end was cut by 3 bases, the J end by 1 base, with 9 bases between. The length of the CDR3 is 14 residues. The CDR3 loop is CASSGRGGTDTQYF. DNA of the CDR3: TGTGCCAGCAGCGGCCGAGGGGGCACAGATACGCAGTATTTT.

This chain connects TRBV3-1 to TRBJ2-4, with a weak D call TRBD1 (5 bases). The CDR3 totals 12 residues. V was trimmed by 5 bases and J by 6 bases, leaving 8 bases between them. CDR1 and CDR2 from the germline V gene are LGHDT and YNNKEL (reference sequence). This CDR3 reads CASSRGLNIQYF. In nucleotides, the CDR3 is TGTGCCAGCAGCAGGGGCTTAAACATTCAGTACTTC.

This clonotype has a handful of counts. The CDR3 region has the DNA TGTGCCAGCAGCTTACTAGGTGACACCTACGAGCAGTACTTC. It is translated as CASSLLGDTYEQYF. The V call is TRBV7-2, the J call TRBJ2-7; D gene ambiguous. Trimming took off 2 bases at V and 2 bases at J, with 10 bases between the two ends. Per germline, CDR1 SGHTA and CDR2 FQGNSA. The CDR3 contains 14 residues. Complete variable domain (other parts from reference TRBV7-2 and TRBJ2-7): GAGVSQSPSNKVTEKGKDVELRCDPISGHTALYWYRQSLGQGLEFLIYFQGNSAPDKSGLPSDRFSAERTGGSVSTLTIQRTQQEDSAVYLCASSLLGDTYEQYFGPGTRLTVT.

This chain uses TRBV5-6 with TRBJ2-3, with TRBD1 matching 9 bases. CDR1 and CDR2 (germline): SGHDT, YYEEEE. There are 15 residues in the CDR3. Trimming at V came to 3 bases and at J to 5 bases, leaving 7 bases not matched to a gene. In DNA form, the CDR3 reads TGTGCCAGCAGCTGGGACAGGGACCAGGTAGATACGCAGTATTTT. It yields the protein CASSWDRDQVDTQYF.